This T cell receptor beta chain emerged from a study of blood T cell repertoires in COVID-19 (dated by TCRdb to 2018 to 2020). About the study as a whole: Samples covering the acute and convalescent phases of COVID-19 were provided by collaborators in the United States, Italy and Spain. The prospective study material was composed of cDNA or gDNA derived from T cells, B-cell-depleted T cells, or PBMCs. The dataset comprised deeply sampled blood TCRbeta repertoires from subjects exposed to, actively infected with, or recovered from COVID-19. The repertoires were released in a freely available public database meant as a resource for research on the immune response to SARS-CoV-2. Samples were obtained from the ongoing ImmuneRACE study (first 160 participants) and from 1,000 to 1,500 subjects provided by 6 global collaborators. Nearly every sample came with metadata listing a de-identified subject ID, COVID-19 status, age in years and sex. Where HLA class I and class II types were available, the types were taken from metadata supplied by the sample provider, not from assay-based typing.

Results the study describes overall, beyond this receptor: The amount of clinical and demographic metadata varied by source and participant and was provided uncurated.

At one collaborating source in Seattle, patients were enrolled during active infection and were followed longitudinally through the course of disease. Whole blood was collected in K2EDTA tubes by collaborating institutions according to the institutions' own protocols. For TCRbeta analysis, collaborator samples were shipped as frozen whole blood, as isolated PBMCs, or as DNA extracted from either sample type. From a lookup of the germline V gene, CDR1 and CDR2 are MNHEY and SVGEGT. Germline trimming: 6 bases from V, 3 bases from J; junction bases outside gene matches: 8. The CDR3 runs 16 amino acids, cysteine and phenylalanine included. The read is trimmed to its CDR3 DNA, 48 bases read in frame from base 1. TCRbeta CDR3 regions were amplified from genomic DNA using the immunoSEQ Assay, a bias-controlled multiplex PCR. On the study's bioinformatics: Within the assay, amplification of reference gene primers was used to estimate how many nucleated cells each sample contained. To quantify the absolute abundance of each unique TCRbeta CDR3 rearrangement, sequence reads were collapsed and filtered. Productive Simpson clonality was computed per sample as the square root of Simpson's diversity index over productive rearrangements. The table comes from immuneACCESS by way of TCRdb, which keeps in-frame sequences with V and J called. Part of the clones is missing from these tables; in studies checked, under half for an unresolved V gene and the rest for unknown reasons. D and trimming come from the DNA, and the V and J calls and clone size come from that table. Recorded for this sample are about 130,000 clones; around four fifths of them occurred a single time. Approximately 6% of the sample is taken by the ten largest.

The count of this clone is one. Its antigen is still unknown. The input lacks base qualities; no much larger clone sits a single base away. The sequence derives from a man older than 75 with COVID-19, enrolled during active disease. Specimen: peripheral blood. The chain couples TRBV6-2 or TRBV6-3 to TRBJ1-5; a stretch of 10 junction bases matches TRBD1. Here the CDR3 is given as CASSHRDRGFNQPQHF. The DNA is as follows: TGTGCCAGCAGCCACCGGGACAGGGGATTCAATCAGCCCCAGCATTTT.